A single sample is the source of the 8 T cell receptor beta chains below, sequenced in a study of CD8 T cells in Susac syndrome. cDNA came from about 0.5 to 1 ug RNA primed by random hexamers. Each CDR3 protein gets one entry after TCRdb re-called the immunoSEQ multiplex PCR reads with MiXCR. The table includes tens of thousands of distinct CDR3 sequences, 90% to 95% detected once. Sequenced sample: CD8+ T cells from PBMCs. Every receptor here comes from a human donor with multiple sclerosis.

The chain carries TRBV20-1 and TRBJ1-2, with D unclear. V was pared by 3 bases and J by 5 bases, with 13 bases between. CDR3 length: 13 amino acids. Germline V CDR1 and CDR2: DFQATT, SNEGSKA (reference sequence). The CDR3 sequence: CSASHPAGYGYTF. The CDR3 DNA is TGCAGTGCTAGTCACCCCGCGGGGTATGGCTACACCTTC.

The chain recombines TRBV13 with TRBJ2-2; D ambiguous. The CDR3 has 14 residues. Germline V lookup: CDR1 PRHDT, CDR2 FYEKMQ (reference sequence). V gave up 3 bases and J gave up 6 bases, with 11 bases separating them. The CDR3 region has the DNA TGTGCCAGCAGCTTCCGTACGGCCGCCGGGGAGCTGTTTTTT. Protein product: CASSFRTAAGELFF.

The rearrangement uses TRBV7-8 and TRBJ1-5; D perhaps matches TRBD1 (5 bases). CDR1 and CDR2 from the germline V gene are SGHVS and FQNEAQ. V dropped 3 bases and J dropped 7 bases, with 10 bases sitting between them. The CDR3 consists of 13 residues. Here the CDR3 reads CASSLDPGQPQHF. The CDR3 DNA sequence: TGTGCCAGCAGCTTGGATCCAGGGCAGCCCCAGCATTTT.

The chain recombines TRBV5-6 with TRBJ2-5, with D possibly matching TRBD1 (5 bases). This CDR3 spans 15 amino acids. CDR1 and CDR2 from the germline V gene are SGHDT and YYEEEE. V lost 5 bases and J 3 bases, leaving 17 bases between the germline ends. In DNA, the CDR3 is TGTGCCAGCAGTTTTTTCCCGGACATGGAAGAGACCCAGTACTTC. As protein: CASSFFPDMEETQYF.

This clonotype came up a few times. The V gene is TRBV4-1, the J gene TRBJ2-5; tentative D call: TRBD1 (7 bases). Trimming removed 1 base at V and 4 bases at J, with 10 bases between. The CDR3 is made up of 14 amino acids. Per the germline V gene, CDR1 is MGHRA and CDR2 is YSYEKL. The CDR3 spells CASSQGQGGETQYF. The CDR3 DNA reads TGCGCCAGCAGCCAAGGCCAGGGGGGAGAGACCCAGTACTTC.

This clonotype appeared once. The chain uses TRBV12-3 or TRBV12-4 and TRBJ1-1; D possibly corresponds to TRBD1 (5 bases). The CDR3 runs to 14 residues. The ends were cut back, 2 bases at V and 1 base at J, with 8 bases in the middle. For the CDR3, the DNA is TGTGCCAGCAGTTTAATAGGGACGAACACTGAAGCTTTCTTT. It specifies CASSLIGTNTEAFF.

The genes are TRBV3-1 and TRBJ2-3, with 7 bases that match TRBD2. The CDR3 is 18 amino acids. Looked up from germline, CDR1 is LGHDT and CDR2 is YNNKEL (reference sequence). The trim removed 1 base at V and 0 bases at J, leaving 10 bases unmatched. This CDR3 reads CASSQANRGESSTDTQYF. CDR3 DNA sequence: TGTGCCAGCAGCCAAGCGAATCGGGGGGAGTCTAGCACAGATACGCAGTATTTT.

The CDR3 DNA reads TGCACCAGCAGCTCCCGGGAGCCCCACAATGAGCAGTTCTTC. Translation: CTSSSREPHNEQFF. The chain couples TRBV1 to TRBJ2-1; the D segment call TRBD1 is taken from the table without a DNA check. TRBV1 is a pseudogene locus. The CDR3 has 14 residues.